The rows below give T cell receptor beta chains drawn from one sample of a study of T cells after yellow fever vaccination. From the 5' RACE reads, TCRdb called clonotypes with MiXCR, one entry per CDR3 protein. This table has some 300,000 distinct CDR3 sequences, approximately 10% appearing once. The material was CD4+ T cells sorted from PBMCs, obtained 5 days after the yellow fever booster vaccination. The receptors stem from a man in his late teens or twenties who received the YFV17D yellow fever vaccine. CDR3s leave out the opening cysteine and the closing phenylalanine or tryptophan. Not every row has a clone size; where given, it reads once, few, many or a size class.

V gene	J gene	clone size	CDR3 protein
TRBV5-5	TRBJ1-5	.	ASSLTGVSTLPQH
TRBV7-3	TRBJ2-2	.	ASSRGPDRSSSGELF
TRBV28	TRBJ2-3	.	ASSFRQGATDTQY
TRBV11-1	TRBJ2-1	many	ASSLRGRSYNEQF
TRBV12-3/TRBV12-4	TRBJ1-5	many	ASSPGPSNQPQH
TRBV20-1	TRBJ2-1	.	SARGDRSYYNEQF
TRBV6-2/TRBV6-3	TRBJ2-2	many	ASSYRSDRVLTGELF
TRBV7-2	TRBJ2-1	.	ASSLDPGTYNEQF
TRBV18	TRBJ1-6	.	ASSPGRYNSPLH
TRBV6-1	TRBJ1-6	many	ATDHRPGHWGSNSPLH
TRBV20-1	TRBJ2-1	.	SARDLAAESYNEQF
TRBV20-1	TRBJ1-1	.	SARKGWDTEAF
TRBV5-1	TRBJ2-3	.	ASSSGLEPDTQY
TRBV4-3	TRBJ2-2	many	ASSRTGSGLSTGELF
TRBV2	TRBJ2-7	many	ASSESAYEQY
TRBV5-1	TRBJ2-1	few	ASSFGGAVNEQF
TRBV29-1	TRBJ1-1	.	SVGVDSVNTVAF
TRBV24-1	TRBJ2-1	many	ATSPYGEGSNEQF
TRBV4-1	TRBJ2-7	many	ASSQELRAKRREQY
TRBV12-3/TRBV12-4	TRBJ1-1	few	ASSRGPSTEAF
TRBV4-2	TRBJ1-4	few	ASSQVQPNEKLF
TRBV19	TRBJ2-7	.	ASSIGEEWEKY
TRBV7-6	TRBJ2-3	.	ASSLNNSRPDTQY
TRBV6-5	TRBJ1-4	.	ASSYSGHQGEKLF
TRBV5-6	TRBJ2-5	.	ASSSDRGLKETQY
TRBV27	TRBJ2-5	.	ASSLGLRGIQETQY
TRBV2	TRBJ2-5	few	ASSESGQGKETQY
TRBV18	TRBJ2-3	.	ASSRQGNTQY
TRBV5-1	TRBJ1-1	many	ASSLGTAGGTEAF
TRBV20-1	TRBJ2-3	once	SATGTSGGSTDTQY
TRBV5-4	TRBJ1-2	few	ASGDGDNYGYT
TRBV6-2/TRBV6-3	TRBJ1-5	few	ASSLVGGRQPQH
TRBV18	TRBJ2-7	.	ASSLGTGIPYEQY
TRBV4-3	TRBJ2-3	many	ASSQDPWRGPDTQY
TRBV10-3	TRBJ2-5	many	AISDPGGPQETQY
TRBV5-1	TRBJ2-3	few	ASSSLGTGTDTQY
TRBV2	TRBJ2-5	few	ASRYRAPWETQY
TRBV7-2	TRBJ2-1	once	ASSDRGPRNEQF
TRBV3-1	TRBJ2-1	few	ASSQRGGPGRRYNEQF
TRBV7-9	TRBJ1-4	many	ASRRGLGEKLF
TRBV3-1	TRBJ1-6	many	ASSSQRYSPLH
TRBV25-1	TRBJ1-3	.	ASSRASGNTIY
TRBV5-1	TRBJ2-7	few	ASTLSGTSLYEQY
TRBV7-2	TRBJ2-5	few	ASSLEGSRETQY
TRBV6-1	TRBJ2-5	.	ARASGNNKETQY
TRBV23-1	TRBJ2-5	few	ASYPVGWEETQY
TRBV29-1	TRBJ2-2	.	SVAGTGELF
TRBV6-1	TRBJ1-1	.	ASMGGGLNTEAF